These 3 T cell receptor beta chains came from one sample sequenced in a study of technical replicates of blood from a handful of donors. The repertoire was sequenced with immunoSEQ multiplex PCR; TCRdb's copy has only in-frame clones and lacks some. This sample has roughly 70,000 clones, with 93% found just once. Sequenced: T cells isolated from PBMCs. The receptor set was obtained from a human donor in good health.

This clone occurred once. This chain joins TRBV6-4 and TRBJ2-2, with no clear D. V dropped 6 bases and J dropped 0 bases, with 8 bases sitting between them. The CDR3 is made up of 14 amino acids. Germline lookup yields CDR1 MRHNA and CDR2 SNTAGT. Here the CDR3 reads CASSKTTNTGELFF. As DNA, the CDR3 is TGTGCCAGCAGCAAAACAACGAACACCGGGGAGCTGTTTTTT.

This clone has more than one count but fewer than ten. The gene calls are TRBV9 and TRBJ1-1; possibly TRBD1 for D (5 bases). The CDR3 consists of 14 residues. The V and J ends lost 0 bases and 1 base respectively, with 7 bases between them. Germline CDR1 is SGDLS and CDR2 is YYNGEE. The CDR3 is CASSVVGANTEAFF. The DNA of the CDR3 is TGTGCCAGCAGCGTAGTTGGGGCGAACACTGAAGCTTTCTTT.

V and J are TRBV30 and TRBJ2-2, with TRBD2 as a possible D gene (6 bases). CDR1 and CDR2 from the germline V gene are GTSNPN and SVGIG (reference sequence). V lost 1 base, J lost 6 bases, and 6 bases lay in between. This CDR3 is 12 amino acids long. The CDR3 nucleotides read TGTGCCTGGAGTGCGGGGGCCGGGGAGCTGTTTTTT. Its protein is CAWSAGAGELFF.